This TCR beta chain was identified in a study of T cells in Graves' hyperthyroidism and ophthalmopathy. This clonotype was seen at least ten times. The antigen is unknown. Researchers amplified the TCR beta CDR3 regions from RNA transcripts. HTBI primers were used for first-round RT-PCR of the TCR CDR3. MiXCR, applied by TCRdb to the multiplex PCR reads, yields one record per CDR3 protein. The table has approximately 370,000 distinct CDR3 sequences, approximately 17% seen once. The germline CDR1 and CDR2 sequences are MDHEN and SYDVKM. V was pared by 5 bases and J by 3 bases, with 19 bases between. The CDR3 is 17 residues long. General study findings and limits: Through a model of 13 V-J features, ophthalmopathy was separated from stable hyperthyroidism. Blood also carried most thyroid clonotypes expanded above 0.001. The model predicted ophthalmopathy a median 6.5 months before onset.

Thyroid ultrasound, orbital computed tomography, clinical symptoms, and serum thyroxine and TRAb underpinned diagnoses. This sequence was found in a woman in her thirties with Graves' hyperthyroidism that later progressed to Graves' ophthalmopathy. The V call is TRBV28, the J call TRBJ2-2; the D gene is possibly TRBD2 (6 bases). The sequencing sample was made of blood. The CDR3 nucleotides read TGTGCCAGCAGTCTCTCTCAGCTAGCGATGGACACCGGGGAGCTGTTTTTT. As protein: CASSLSQLAMDTGELFF.